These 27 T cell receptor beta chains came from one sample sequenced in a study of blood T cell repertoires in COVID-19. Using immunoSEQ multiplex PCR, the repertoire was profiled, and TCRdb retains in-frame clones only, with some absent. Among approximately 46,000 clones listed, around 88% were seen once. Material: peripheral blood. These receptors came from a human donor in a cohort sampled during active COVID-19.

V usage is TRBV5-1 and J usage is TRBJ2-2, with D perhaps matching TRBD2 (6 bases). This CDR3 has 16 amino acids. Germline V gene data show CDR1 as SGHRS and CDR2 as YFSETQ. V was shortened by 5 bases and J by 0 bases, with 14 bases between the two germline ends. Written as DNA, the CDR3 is TGCGCCAGCAGTCCGTTAGCGGAGCCGAACACCGGGGAGCTGTTTTTT. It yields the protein CASSPLAEPNTGELFF.

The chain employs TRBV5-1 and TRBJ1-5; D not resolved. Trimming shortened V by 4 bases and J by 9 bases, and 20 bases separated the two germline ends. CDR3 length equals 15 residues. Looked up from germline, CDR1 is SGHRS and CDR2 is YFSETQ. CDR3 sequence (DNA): TGCGCCAGCAGCCCCCGAGACCGGAGGATATTGCCCCAGCATTTT. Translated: CASSPRDRRILPQHF.

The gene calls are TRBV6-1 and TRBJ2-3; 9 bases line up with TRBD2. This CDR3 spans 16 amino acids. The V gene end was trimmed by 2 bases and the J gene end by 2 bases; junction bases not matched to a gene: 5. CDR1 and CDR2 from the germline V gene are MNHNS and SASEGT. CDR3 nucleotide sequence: TGTGCCAGCAGTGAACCCAGCGGGGGGCCCACAGATACGCAGTATTTT. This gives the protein CASSEPSGGPTDTQYF.

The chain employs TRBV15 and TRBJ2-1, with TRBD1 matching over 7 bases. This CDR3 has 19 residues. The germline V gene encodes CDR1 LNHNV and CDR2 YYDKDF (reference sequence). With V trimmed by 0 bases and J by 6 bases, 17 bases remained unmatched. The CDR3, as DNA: TGTGCCACCAGCAGAGAAGTGGGAAGGGGGCGGTTGGGGTCCAATGAGCAGTTCTTC. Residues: CATSREVGRGRLGSNEQFF.

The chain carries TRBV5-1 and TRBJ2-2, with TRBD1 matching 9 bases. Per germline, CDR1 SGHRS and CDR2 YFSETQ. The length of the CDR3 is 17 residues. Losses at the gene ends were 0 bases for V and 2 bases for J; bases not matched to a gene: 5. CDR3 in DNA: TGCGCCAGCAGCTTGGGAACAGGGGGCTTTAACACCGGGGAGCTGTTTTTT. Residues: CASSLGTGGFNTGELFF.

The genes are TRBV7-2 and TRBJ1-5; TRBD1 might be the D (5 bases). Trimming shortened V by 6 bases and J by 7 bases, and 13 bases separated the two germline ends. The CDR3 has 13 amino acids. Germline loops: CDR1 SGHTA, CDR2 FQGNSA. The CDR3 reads CASSPGLSQPQHF. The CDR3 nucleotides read TGTGCCAGCAGTCCGGGACTTTCGCAGCCCCAGCATTTT.

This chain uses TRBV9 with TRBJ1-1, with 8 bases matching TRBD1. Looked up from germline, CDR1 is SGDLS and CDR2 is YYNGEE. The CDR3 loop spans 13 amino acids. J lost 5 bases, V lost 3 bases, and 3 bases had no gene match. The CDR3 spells CASSAGQGTEAFF. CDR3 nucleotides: TGTGCCAGCAGCGCAGGACAGGGAACTGAAGCTTTCTTT.

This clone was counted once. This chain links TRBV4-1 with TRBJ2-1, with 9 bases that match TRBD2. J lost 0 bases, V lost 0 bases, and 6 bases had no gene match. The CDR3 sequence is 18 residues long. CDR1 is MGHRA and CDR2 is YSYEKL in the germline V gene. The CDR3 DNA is TGCGCCAGCAGCCAAGAGTGGCGGGAGGGATACTCCTACAATGAGCAGTTCTTC. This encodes CASSQEWREGYSYNEQFF.

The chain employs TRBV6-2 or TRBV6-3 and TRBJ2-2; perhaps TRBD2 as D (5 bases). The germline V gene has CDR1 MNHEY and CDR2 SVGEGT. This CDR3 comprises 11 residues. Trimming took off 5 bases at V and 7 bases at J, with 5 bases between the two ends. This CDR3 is CASSGGGELFF. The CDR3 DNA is TGTGCCAGCAGTGGAGGCGGGGAGCTGTTTTTT.

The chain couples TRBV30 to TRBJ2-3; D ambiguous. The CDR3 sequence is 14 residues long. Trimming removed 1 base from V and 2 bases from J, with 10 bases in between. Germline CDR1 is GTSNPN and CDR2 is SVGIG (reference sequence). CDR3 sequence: CAWSEIGDTDTQYF. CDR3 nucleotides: TGTGCCTGGAGTGAAATCGGAGACACAGATACGCAGTATTTT.

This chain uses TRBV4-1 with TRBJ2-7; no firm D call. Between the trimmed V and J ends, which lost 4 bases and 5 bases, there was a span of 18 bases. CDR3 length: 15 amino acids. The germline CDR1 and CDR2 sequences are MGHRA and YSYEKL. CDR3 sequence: CASSPLWPGTHEQYF. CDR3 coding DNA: TGCGCCAGCAGCCCCCTATGGCCAGGAACCCACGAGCAGTACTTC.

The CDR3 here is CASSETDNTEAFF. CDR3 DNA: TGTGCCAGCAGTGAGACAGACAACACTGAAGCTTTCTTT. This rearrangement joins TRBV6-4 to TRBJ1-1, with D perhaps matching TRBD1 (5 bases). Germline V gene sequence: CDR1 MRHNA, CDR2 SNTAGT. Trimming removed 3 bases at V and 2 bases at J, with 7 bases between. The CDR3 loop spans 13 amino acids.

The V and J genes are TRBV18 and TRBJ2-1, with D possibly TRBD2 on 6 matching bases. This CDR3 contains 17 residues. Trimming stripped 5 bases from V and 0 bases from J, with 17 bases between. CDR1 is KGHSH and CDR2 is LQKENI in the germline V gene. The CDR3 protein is CASSTPGGLSSYNEQFF. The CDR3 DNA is TGTGCCAGCTCAACTCCCGGAGGGCTCTCCTCCTACAATGAGCAGTTCTTC.

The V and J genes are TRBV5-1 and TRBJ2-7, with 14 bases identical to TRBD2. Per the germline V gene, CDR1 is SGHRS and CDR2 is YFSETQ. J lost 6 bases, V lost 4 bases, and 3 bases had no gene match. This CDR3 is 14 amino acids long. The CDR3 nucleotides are TGCGCCAGCAGCCCAGGGACTAGCGGGAGCGAGCAGTACTTC. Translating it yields CASSPGTSGSEQYF.

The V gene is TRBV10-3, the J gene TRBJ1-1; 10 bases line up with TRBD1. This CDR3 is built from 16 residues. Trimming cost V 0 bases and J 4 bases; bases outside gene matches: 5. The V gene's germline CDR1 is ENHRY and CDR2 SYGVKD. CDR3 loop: CAISESLGTGVTEAFF. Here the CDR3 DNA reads TGTGCCATCAGTGAGTCGTTGGGGACAGGGGTCACTGAAGCTTTCTTT.

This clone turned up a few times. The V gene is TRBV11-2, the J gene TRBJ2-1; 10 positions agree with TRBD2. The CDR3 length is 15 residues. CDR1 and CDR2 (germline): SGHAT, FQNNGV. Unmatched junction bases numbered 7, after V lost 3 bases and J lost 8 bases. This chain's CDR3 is CASSFERGGWDEQFF. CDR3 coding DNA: TGTGCCAGCAGCTTCGAGCGGGGGGGTTGGGATGAGCAGTTCTTC. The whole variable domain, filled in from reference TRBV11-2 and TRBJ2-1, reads EAGVAQSPRYKIIEKRQSVAFWCNPISGHATLYWYQQILGQGPKLLIQFQNNGVVDDSQLPKDRFSAERLKGVDSTLKIQPAKLEDSAVYLCASSFERGGWDEQFFGPGTRLTVL.

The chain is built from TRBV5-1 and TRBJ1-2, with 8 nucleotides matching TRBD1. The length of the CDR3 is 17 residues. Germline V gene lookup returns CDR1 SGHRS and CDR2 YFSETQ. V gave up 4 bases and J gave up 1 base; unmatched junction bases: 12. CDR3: CASSIEAAGQGNYGYTF. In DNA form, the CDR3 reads TGCGCCAGCAGCATAGAGGCCGCAGGACAGGGTAACTATGGCTACACCTTC.

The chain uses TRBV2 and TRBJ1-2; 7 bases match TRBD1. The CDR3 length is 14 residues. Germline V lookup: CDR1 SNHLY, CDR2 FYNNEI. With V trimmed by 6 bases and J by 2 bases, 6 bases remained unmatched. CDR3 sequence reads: CASSYGTENYGYTF. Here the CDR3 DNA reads TGTGCCAGCAGCTATGGGACAGAGAACTATGGCTACACCTTC.

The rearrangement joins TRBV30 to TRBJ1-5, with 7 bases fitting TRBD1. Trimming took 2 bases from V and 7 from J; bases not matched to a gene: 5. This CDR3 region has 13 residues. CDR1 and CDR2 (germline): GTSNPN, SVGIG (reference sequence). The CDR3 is CAWSKGGWQPQHF. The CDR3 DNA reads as TGTGCCTGGAGTAAAGGGGGCTGGCAGCCCCAGCATTTT.

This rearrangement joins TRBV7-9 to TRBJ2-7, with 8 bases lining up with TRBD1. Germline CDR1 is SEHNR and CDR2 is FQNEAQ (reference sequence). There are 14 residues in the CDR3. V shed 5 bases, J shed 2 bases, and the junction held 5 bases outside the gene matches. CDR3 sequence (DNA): TGTGCCAGCAGCGCCGGGACAGGCCCCTACGAGCAGTACTTC. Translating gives CASSAGTGPYEQYF.

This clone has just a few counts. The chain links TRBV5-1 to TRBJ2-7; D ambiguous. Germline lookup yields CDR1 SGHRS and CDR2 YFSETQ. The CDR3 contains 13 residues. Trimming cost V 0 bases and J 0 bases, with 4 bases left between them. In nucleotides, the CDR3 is TGCGCCAGCAGCTTGGGGAGCTCCTACGAGCAGTACTTC. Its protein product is CASSLGSSYEQYF.

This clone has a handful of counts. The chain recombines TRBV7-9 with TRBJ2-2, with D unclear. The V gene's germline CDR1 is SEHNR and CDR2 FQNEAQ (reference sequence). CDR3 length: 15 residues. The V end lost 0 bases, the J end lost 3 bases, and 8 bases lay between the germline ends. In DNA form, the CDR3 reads TGTGCCAGCAGCTTAGCGGGCCGATACACCGGGGAGCTGTTTTTT. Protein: CASSLAGRYTGELFF.

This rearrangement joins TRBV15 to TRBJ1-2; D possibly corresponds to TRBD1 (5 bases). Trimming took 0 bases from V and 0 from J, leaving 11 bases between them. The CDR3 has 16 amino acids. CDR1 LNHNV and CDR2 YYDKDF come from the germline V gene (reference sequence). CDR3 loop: CATSRDPARANYGYTF. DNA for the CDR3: TGTGCCACCAGCAGAGATCCCGCCAGGGCTAACTATGGCTACACCTTC.

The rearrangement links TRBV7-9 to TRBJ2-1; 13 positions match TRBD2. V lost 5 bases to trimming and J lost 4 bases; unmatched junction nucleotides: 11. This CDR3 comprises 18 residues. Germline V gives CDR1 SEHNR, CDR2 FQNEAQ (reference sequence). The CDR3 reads CASSPKVLAGGRYNEQFF. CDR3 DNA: TGTGCCAGCAGCCCAAAAGTACTAGCGGGAGGGCGGTACAATGAGCAGTTCTTC.

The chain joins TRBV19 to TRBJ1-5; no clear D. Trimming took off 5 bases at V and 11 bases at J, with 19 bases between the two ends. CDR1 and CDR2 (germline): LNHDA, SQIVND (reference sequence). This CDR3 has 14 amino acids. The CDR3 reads CASSVEGGGIAQHF. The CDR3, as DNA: TGTGCCAGTAGTGTTGAGGGAGGAGGGATAGCCCAGCATTTT. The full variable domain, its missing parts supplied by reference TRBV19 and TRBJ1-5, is DGGITQSPKYLFRKEGQNVTLSCEQNLNHDAMYWYRQDPGQGLRLIYYSQIVNDFQKGDIAEGYSVSREKKESFPLTVTSAQKNPTAFYLCASSVEGGGIAQHFGDGTRLSIL.

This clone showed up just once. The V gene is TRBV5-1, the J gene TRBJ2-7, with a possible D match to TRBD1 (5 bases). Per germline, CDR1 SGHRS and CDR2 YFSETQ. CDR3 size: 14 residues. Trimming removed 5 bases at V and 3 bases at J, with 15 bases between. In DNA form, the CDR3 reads TGCGCCAGCAGTAAGGGGCAGCCCTTCTACGAGCAGTACTTC. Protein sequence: CASSKGQPFYEQYF. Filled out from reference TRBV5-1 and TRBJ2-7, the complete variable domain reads KAGVTQTPRYLIKTRGQQVTLSCSPISGHRSVSWYQQTPGQGLQFLFEYFSETQRNKGNFPGRFSGRQFSNSRSEMNVSTLELGDSALYLCASSKGQPFYEQYFGPGTRLTVT.

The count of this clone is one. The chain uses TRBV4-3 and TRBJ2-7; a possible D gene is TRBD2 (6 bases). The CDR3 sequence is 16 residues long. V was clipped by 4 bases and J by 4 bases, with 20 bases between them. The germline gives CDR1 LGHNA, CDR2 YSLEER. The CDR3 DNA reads TGCGCCAGCAGCCTGCTGTTAGGGGACGGGGGATACGAGCAGTACTTC. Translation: CASSLLLGDGGYEQYF.